The 10 T cell receptor beta chains given below trace back to one sample, sequenced in a study of cytomegalovirus exposure and HLA in healthy donors. The PCR ran on 60 Vbeta and 13 Jbeta primers. This table comes from immunoSEQ multiplex PCR, and its TCRdb copy is limited to in-frame clones, with some not included. In the table there are around 150,000 clones, approximately 67% of which are singletons. Sequences were obtained from PBMCs. The source of these receptors is a young woman in good health and CMV-seropositive.

This clone has only a few counts. This chain uses TRBV9 with TRBJ1-1; D is possibly TRBD1 (6 bases). Trimming shortened V by 0 bases and J by 5 bases, and 14 bases separated the two germline ends. CDR3 length equals 15 residues. Germline V gives CDR1 SGDLS, CDR2 YYNGEE. The CDR3 nucleotides are TGTGCCAGCAGCGTAGTACCAGGGGCATGGACTGAAGCTTTCTTT. It yields the protein CASSVVPGAWTEAFF.

The V and J genes are TRBV30 and TRBJ1-3; D gene ambiguous. Germline CDR1 GTSNPN, CDR2 SVGIG (reference sequence). V shed 1 base and J shed 4 bases, with 5 bases lying between them. This CDR3 is built from 12 residues. The CDR3 loop is CAWSASGNTIYF. In nucleotides, the CDR3 is TGTGCCTGGAGTGCGTCCGGAAACACCATATATTTT.

The chain employs TRBV27 and TRBJ2-1, with a tentative D call TRBD2 (6 bases). Trimming took 5 bases from V and 4 from J, leaving 15 bases between them. The CDR3 extends over 15 amino acids. CDR1 is MNHEY, CDR2 SMNVEV, per germline (reference sequence). CDR3 loop: CASSPTGASYNEQFF. The DNA of the CDR3 is TGTGCCAGCAGTCCCACGGGAGCCTCGTACAATGAGCAGTTCTTC.

Turning to this clone: Its ends do not fully match the called genes, so a read error is possible. The gene calls are TRBV7-7 and TRBJ1-2; D gene uncertain. The CDR3 consists of 13 residues. Germline CDR1 SSHAT, CDR2 FNYEAQ (reference sequence). In nucleotides, the CDR3 is TGTGCTAGCAGCTTAGGGCTGGAGGATGGCTACACCTTC. Amino acid sequence: CASSLGLEDGYTF.

This clone showed up just a few times. Its ends do not fully match the called genes, so a read error is possible. The V and J genes are TRBV7-7 and TRBJ2-1, with 9 nucleotides matching TRBD1. Germline V gene lookup returns CDR1 SSHAT and CDR2 FNYEAQ (reference sequence). There are 14 residues in the CDR3. The CDR3 DNA sequence: TGTGCTAGCAGCCCGGGACAGGGCCGCAATGAGCAGTTCTTC. It yields the protein CASSPGQGRNEQFF.

This clone was recorded only once. This chain joins TRBV5-1 and TRBJ2-5; the match to TRBD2 covers 8 bases. TRBJ2-7 explains the end of the DNA better; the J call may be wrong. From germline, CDR1 is SGHRS and CDR2 YFSETQ. The CDR3 extends over 16 amino acids. As DNA, the CDR3 is TGCGCCAGCAGCTTCCTACCGACAGCGGGGGTTTACGAGCAGTACTTC. Amino acid sequence: CASSFLPTAGVYEQYF.

The chain links TRBV13 to TRBJ1-2; perhaps TRBD1 as D (6 bases). This CDR3 spans 14 amino acids. Trimming shortened V by 1 base and J by 8 bases, and 14 bases separated the two germline ends. Per the germline V gene, CDR1 is PRHDT and CDR2 is FYEKMQ (reference sequence). CDR3 sequence (DNA): TGTGCCAGCAGCTTAGAGTTGGGGGCTCGAGGCTACACCTTC. This sequence encodes CASSLELGARGYTF.

The chain joins TRBV11-3 to TRBJ1-1, with a possible D match to TRBD1 (6 bases). Per germline, CDR1 SGHNT and CDR2 YENEEA. The CDR3 sequence is 15 residues long. The ends were cut back, 2 bases at V and 2 bases at J, with 12 bases in the middle. The CDR3 DNA sequence: TGTGCCAGCAGCTTAACCGGGACACCTAACACTGAAGCTTTCTTT. Encoded protein: CASSLTGTPNTEAFF.

This chain joins TRBV6-1 and TRBJ1-2; D ambiguous. The germline V and J ends were trimmed by 7 bases and 4 bases, with 16 bases remaining between them. Germline assignment: CDR1 MNHNS and CDR2 SASEGT. The CDR3 runs to 14 residues. The CDR3 coding sequence is TGTGCCAGCACCGTGATCGGGGTCCCCTATGGCTACACCTTC. Its translation is CASTVIGVPYGYTF.

The V call is TRBV6-1, the J call TRBJ1-5, with D maybe TRBD1 (5 bases). The germline V and J ends were trimmed by 4 bases and 0 bases, with 7 bases remaining between them. This CDR3 is built from 14 residues. CDR1 is MNHNS, CDR2 SASEGT, per germline. CDR3 region: CASSGQYSNQPQHF. The CDR3 DNA reads as TGTGCCAGCAGTGGACAGTATAGCAATCAGCCCCAGCATTTT.